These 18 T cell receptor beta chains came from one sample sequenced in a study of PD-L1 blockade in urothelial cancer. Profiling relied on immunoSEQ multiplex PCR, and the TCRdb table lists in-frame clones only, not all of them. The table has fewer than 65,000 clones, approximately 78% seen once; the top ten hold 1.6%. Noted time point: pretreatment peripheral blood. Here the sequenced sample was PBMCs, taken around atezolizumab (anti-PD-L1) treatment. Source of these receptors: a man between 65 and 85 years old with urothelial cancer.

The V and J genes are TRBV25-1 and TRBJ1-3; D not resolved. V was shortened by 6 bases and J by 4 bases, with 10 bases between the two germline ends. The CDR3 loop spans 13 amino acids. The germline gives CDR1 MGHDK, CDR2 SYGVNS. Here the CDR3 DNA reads TGTGCCAGCAGCGTGATGGAGGGAAACACCATATATTTT. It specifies CASSVMEGNTIYF.

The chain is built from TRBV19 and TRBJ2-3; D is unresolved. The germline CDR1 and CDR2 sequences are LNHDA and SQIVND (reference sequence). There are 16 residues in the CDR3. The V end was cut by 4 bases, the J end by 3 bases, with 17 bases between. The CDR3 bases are TGTGCCAGTAGTACGCCCCTGGCGACCGGGACAGATACGCAGTATTTT. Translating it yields CASSTPLATGTDTQYF.

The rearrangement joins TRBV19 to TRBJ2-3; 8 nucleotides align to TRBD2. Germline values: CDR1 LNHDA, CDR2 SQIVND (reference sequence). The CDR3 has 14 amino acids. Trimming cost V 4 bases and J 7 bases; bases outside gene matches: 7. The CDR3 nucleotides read TGTGCCAGTAGTACGCCGGGACTAGTAAATACGCAGTATTTT. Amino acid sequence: CASSTPGLVNTQYF.

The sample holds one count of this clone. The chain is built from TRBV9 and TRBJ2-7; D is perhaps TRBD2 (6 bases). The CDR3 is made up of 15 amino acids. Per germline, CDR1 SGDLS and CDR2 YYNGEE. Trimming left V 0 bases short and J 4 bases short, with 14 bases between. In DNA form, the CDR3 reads TGTGCCAGCAGCGTAGGTTCCGGGAGTGGGTACGAGCAGTACTTC. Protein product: CASSVGSGSGYEQYF.

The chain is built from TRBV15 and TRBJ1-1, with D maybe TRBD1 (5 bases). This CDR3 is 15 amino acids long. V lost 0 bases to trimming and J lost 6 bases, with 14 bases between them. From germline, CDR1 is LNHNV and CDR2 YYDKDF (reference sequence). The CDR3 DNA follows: TGTGCCACCAGCAGAGATTTGTGGGACTTTGCTGAAGCTTTCTTT. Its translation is CATSRDLWDFAEAFF.

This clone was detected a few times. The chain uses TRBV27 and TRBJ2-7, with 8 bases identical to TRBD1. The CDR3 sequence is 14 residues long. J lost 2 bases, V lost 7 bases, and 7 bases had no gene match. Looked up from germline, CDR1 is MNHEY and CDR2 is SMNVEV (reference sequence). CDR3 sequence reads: CASTSGTGTYEQYF. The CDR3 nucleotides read TGTGCCAGCACATCCGGGACAGGAACCTACGAGCAGTACTTC.

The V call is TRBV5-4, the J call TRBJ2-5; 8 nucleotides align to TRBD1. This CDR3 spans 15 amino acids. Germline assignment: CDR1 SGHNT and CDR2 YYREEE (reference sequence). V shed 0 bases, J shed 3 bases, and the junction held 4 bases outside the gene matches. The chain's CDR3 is CASSLGTGHEETQYF. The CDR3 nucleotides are TGTGCCAGCAGCTTGGGGACAGGGCACGAAGAGACCCAGTACTTC.

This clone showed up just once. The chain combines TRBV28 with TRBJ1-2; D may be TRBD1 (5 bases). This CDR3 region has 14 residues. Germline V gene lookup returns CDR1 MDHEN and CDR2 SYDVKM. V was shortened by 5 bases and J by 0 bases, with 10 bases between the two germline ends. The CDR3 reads CASSLRVSNYGYTF. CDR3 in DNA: TGTGCCAGCAGTCTCAGGGTTTCTAACTATGGCTACACCTTC.

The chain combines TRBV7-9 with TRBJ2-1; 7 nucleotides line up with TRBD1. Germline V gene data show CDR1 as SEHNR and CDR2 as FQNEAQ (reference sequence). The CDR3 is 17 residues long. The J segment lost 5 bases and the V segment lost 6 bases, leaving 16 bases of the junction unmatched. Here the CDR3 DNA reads TGTGCCAGCAGACCTACTCACCGCTTGAGGGGGCACAATGAGCAGTTCTTC. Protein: CASRPTHRLRGHNEQFF.

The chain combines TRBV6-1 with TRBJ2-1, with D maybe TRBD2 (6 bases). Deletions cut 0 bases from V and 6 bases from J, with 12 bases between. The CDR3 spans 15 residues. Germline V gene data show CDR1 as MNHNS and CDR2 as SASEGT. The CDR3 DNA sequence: TGTGCCAGCAGTGAAGCATTAGCGGTGGTCAATGAGCAGTTCTTC. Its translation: CASSEALAVVNEQFF.

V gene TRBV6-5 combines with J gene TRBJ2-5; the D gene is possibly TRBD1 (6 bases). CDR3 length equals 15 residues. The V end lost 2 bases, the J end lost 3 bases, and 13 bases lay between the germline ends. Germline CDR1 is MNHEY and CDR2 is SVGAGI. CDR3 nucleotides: TGTGCCAGCAGTTACAGGGGGTGGGTGAAAGAGACCCAGTACTTC. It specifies CASSYRGWVKETQYF.

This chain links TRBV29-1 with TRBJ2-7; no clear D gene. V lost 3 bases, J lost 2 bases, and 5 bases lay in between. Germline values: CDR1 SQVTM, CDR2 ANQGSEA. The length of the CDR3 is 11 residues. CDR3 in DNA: TGCAGCGTTGAGGAGACCTACGAGCAGTACTTC. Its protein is CSVEETYEQYF.

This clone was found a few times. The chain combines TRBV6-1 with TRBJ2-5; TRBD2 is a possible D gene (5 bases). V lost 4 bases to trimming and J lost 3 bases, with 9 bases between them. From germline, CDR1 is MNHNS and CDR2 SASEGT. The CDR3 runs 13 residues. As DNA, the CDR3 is TGTGCCAGCAGTGTGGGAGTGGAAGAGACCCAGTACTTC. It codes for CASSVGVEETQYF.

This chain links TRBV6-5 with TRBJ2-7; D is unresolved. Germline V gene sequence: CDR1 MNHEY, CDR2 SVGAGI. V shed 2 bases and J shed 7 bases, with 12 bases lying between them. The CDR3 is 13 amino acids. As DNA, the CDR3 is TGTGCCAGCAGTTACGATCCCCAGGCAGAGCAGTACTTC. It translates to CASSYDPQAEQYF.

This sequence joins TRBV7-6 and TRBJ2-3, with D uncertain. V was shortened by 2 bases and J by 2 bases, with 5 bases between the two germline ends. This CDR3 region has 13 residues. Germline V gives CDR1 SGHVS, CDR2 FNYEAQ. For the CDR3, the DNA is TGTGCCAGCAGCTTATTCTCCACAGATACGCAGTATTTT. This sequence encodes CASSLFSTDTQYF.

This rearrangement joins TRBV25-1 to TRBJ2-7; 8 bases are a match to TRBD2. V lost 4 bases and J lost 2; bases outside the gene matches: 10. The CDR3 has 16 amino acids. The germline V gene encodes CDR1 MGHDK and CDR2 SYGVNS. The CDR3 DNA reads TGTGCCAGCAGTGCCCAACCCGGGACTAGACCCTACGAGCAGTACTTC. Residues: CASSAQPGTRPYEQYF.

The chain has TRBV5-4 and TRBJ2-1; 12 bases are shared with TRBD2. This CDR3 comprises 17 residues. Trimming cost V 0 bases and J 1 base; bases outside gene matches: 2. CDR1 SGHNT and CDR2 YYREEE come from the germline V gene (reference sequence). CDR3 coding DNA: TGTGCCAGCAGCTTGGGACTAGCGGGAGCTTCCTACAATGAGCAGTTCTTC. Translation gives CASSLGLAGASYNEQFF.

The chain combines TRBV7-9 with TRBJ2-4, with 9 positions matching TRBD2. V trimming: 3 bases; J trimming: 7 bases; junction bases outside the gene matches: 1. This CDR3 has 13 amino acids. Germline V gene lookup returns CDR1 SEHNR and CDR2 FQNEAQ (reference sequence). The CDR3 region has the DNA TGTGCCAGCAGCTTTGCGGGAGGGAACATTCAGTACTTC. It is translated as CASSFAGGNIQYF.